This TCR beta chain was sequenced for a study of T-cell reconstitution after alpha-beta-depleted transplantation in children. Findings of the study overall: Fresh T-cell production supplied most of the T-cell counts and diversity seen one year after transplant.

With respect to this clonotype: The antigen is unknown.

A library of TCRbeta sequences, prepared with unique molecular identifiers, was generated. MiXCR, run by TCRdb on the PCR reads, gives a single entry per CDR3 protein. Of about 980,000 distinct CDR3 sequences in the sample, about 31% were seen once. The V and J ends lost 1 base and 0 bases respectively, with 7 bases between them. The CDR3 has 15 amino acids. Germline loops: CDR1 SGHRS, CDR2 YFSETQ. This sequence originates from a boy under two years old who had a stem cell transplant for SCID, so the T cells may come from the graft donor. The V call is TRBV5-1, the J call TRBJ1-4; D is undetermined. Sequencing used PBMCs, mostly from graft donor cells, obtained 360 days after TCRalphabeta/CD19-depleted stem cell transplant. CDR3: CASSLWIATNEKLFF. CDR3 bases: TGCGCCAGCAGCTTGTGGATTGCAACTAATGAAAAACTGTTTTTT.